This T cell receptor (beta chain) was identified in a study of blood T cell repertoires in COVID-19. Study as a whole: The samples span acute and convalescent COVID-19 from the United States, Italy and Spain. The cDNA or gDNA used as material had been derived from T cells, B-cell-depleted T cells, or PBMCs.

The table lists this clone with a few counts. Original handling: For nucleated cells, counts were estimated from reference gene primer amplification. Assay used: immunoSEQ multiplex PCR; TCRdb lists only in-frame clones, some missing. The DNA gave D and trimming, while V, J and clone size come from that table. Altogether about 60,000 clones are present, about 72% being singletons, with the ten largest covering roughly 12%. The V gene lost 5 bases and the J gene lost 2 bases, with 26 bases spanning the gap. The length of the CDR3 is 19 residues. Germline assignment: CDR1 LNHDA and CDR2 SQIVND (reference sequence).

The sequenced sample was peripheral blood. The chain carries TRBV19 and TRBJ2-3, with a weak D call TRBD1 (6 bases). The sequence was obtained from a man at least 80 years old with acute or convalescent COVID-19. The chain's CDR3 is CASSPRGRGIRDFTDTQYF. In DNA, the CDR3 is TGTGCCAGTAGTCCCCGGGGTAGGGGGATTAGAGACTTCACAGATACGCAGTATTTT. The complete variable domain, with remaining parts taken from reference TRBV19 and TRBJ2-3, reads DGGITQSPKYLFRKEGQNVTLSCEQNLNHDAMYWYRQDPGQGLRLIYYSQIVNDFQKGDIAEGYSVSREKKESFPLTVTSAQKNPTAFYLCASSPRGRGIRDFTDTQYFGPGTRLTVL.